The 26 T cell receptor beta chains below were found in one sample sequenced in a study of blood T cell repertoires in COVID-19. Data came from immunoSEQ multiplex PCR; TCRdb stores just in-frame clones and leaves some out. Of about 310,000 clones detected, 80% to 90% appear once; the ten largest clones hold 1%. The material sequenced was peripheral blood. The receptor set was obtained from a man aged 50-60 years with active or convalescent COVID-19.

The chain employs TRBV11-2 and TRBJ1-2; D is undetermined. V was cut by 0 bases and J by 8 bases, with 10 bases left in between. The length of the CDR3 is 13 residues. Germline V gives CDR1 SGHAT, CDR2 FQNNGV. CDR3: CASSLDRERGYTF. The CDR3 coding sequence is TGTGCCAGCAGCTTAGATCGGGAGAGAGGCTACACCTTC. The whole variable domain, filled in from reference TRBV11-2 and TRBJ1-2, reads EAGVAQSPRYKIIEKRQSVAFWCNPISGHATLYWYQQILGQGPKLLIQFQNNGVVDDSQLPKDRFSAERLKGVDSTLKIQPAKLEDSAVYLCASSLDRERGYTFGSGTRLTVV.

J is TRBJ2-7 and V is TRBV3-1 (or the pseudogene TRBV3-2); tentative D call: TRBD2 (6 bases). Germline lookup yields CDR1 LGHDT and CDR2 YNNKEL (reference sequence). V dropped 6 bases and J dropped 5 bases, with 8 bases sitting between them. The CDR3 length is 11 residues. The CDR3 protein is CASRVADEQYF. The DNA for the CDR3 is TGTGCCAGCAGAGTAGCGGACGAGCAGTACTTC.

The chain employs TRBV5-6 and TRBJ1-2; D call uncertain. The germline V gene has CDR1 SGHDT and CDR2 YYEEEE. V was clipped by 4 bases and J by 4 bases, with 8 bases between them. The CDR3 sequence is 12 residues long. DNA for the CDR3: TGTGCCAGCAGCCCTTCAGGCTATGGCTACACCTTC. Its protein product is CASSPSGYGYTF.

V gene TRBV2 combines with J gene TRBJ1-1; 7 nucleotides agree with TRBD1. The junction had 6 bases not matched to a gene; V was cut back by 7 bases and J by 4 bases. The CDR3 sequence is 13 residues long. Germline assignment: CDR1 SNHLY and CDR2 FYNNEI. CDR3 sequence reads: CASIQTGPTEAFF. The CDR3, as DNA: TGTGCCAGCATCCAGACAGGGCCCACTGAAGCTTTCTTT.

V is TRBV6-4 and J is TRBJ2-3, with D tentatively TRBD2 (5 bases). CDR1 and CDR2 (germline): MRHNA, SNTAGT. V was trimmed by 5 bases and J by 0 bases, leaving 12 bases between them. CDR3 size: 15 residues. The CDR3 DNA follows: TGTGCCAGCAGTCCCGGACGGGGAAGCACAGATACGCAGTATTTT. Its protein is CASSPGRGSTDTQYF.

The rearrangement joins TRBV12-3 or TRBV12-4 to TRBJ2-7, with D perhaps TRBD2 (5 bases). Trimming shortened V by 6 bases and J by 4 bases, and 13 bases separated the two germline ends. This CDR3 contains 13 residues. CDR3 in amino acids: CASRPTTSYEQYF. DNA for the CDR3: TGTGCCAGCAGGCCCACAACTAGTTACGAGCAGTACTTC.

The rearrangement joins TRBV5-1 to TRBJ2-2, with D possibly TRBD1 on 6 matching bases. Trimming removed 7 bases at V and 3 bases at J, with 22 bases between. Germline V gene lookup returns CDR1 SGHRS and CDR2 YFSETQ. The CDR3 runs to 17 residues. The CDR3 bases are TGCGCCAGCGGAGATCAGGCCTGGCCAGGGGACACCGGGGAGCTGTTTTTT. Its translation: CASGDQAWPGDTGELFF.

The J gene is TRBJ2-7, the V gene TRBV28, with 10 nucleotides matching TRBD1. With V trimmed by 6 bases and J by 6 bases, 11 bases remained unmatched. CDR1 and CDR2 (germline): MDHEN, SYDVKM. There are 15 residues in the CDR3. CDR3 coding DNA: TGTGCCAGCAGCTATTACGCGACAGGGGGCGGCGAGCAGTACTTC. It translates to CASSYYATGGGEQYF.

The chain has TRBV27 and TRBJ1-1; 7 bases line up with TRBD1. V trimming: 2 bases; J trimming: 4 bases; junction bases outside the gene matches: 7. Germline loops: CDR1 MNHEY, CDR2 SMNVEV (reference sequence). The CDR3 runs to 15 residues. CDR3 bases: TGTGCCAGCAGTTTAGGGACAGAAGGGTCCACTGAAGCTTTCTTT. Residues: CASSLGTEGSTEAFF.

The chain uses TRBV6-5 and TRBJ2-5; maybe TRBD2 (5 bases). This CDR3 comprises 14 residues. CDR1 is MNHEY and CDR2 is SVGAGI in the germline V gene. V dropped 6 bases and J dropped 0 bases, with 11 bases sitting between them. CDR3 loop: CASRLRADQETQYF. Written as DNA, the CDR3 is TGTGCCAGCAGACTGAGAGCGGACCAAGAGACCCAGTACTTC.

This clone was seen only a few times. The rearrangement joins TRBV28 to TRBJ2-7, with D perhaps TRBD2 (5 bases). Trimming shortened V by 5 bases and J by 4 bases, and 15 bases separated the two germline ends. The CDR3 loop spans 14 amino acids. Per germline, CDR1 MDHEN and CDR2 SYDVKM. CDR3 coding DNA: TGTGCCAGCAGTCTTCTGGATGGGAGATACGAGCAGTACTTC. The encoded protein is CASSLLDGRYEQYF. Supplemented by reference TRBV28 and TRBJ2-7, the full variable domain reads DVKVTQSSRYLVKRTGEKVFLECVQDMDHENMFWYRQDPGLGLRLIYFSYDVKMKEKGDIPEGYSVSREKKERFSLILESASTNQTSMYLCASSLLDGRYEQYFGPGTRLTVT.

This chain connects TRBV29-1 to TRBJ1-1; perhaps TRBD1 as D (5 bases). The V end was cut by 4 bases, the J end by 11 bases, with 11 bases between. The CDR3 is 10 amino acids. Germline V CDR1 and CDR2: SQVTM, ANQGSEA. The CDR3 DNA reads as TGCAGCGTTGTCGCGGGGGACGCTTTCTTT. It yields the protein CSVVAGDAFF.

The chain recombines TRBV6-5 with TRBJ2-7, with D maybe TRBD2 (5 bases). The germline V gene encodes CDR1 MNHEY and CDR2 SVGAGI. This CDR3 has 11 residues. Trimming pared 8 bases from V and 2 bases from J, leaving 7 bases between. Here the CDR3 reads CASSGTYEQYF. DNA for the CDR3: TGTGCCAGCTCGGGGACCTACGAGCAGTACTTC.

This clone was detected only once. This CDR3 is CASSATKMNTEAFF. Here the CDR3 DNA reads TGTGCCAGCAGCGCCACAAAGATGAACACTGAAGCTTTCTTT. The gene calls are TRBV5-4 and TRBJ1-1; D is undetermined. The germline CDR1 and CDR2 sequences are SGHNT and YYREEE (reference sequence). V lost 4 bases and J 0 bases, leaving 10 bases between the germline ends. The CDR3 covers 14 residues.

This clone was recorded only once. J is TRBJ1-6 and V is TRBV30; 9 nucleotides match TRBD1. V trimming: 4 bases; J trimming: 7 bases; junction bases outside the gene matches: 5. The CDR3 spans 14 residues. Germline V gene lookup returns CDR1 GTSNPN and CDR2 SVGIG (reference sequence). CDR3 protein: CAWNIDRGNSPLHF. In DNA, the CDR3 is TGTGCCTGGAACATAGACAGGGGGAATTCACCCCTCCACTTT.

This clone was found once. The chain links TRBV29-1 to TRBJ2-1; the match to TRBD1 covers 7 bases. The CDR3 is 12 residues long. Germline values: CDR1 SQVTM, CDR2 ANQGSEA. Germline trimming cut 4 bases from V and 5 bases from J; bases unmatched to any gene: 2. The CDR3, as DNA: TGCAGCGTTGCGACAGGGAACAATGAGCAGTTCTTC. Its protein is CSVATGNNEQFF.

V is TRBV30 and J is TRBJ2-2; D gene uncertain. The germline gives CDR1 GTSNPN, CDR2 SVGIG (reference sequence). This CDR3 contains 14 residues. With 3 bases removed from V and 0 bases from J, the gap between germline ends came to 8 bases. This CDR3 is CAWRQSPNTGELFF. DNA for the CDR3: TGTGCCTGGAGACAAAGTCCGAACACCGGGGAGCTGTTTTTT.

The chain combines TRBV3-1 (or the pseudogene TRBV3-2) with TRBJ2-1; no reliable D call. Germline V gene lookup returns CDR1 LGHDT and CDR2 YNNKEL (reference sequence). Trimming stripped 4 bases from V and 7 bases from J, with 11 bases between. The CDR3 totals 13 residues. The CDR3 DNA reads TGTGCCAGCAGCCCGAACCGCGGTAATGAGCAGTTCTTC. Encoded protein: CASSPNRGNEQFF.

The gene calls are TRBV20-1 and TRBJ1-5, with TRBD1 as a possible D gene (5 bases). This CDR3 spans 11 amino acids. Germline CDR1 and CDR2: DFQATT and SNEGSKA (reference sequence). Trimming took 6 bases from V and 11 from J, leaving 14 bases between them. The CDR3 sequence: CSAGGNGAQHF. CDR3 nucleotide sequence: TGCAGTGCCGGGGGGAATGGAGCCCAGCATTTT.

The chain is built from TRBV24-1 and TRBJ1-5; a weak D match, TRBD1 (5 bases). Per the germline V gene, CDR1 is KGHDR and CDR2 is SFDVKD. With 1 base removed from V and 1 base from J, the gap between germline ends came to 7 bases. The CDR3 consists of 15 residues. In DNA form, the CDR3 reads TGTGCCACCAGTGATTTCTGGACAAGCAATCAGCCCCAGCATTTT. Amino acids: CATSDFWTSNQPQHF.

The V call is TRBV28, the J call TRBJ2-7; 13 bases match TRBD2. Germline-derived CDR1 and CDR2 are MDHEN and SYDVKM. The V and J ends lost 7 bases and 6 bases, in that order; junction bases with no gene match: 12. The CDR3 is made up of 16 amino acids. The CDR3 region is CASNSGLAGVLSEQYF. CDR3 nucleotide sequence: TGTGCCAGCAACTCCGGACTAGCGGGAGTTCTGAGCGAGCAGTACTTC.

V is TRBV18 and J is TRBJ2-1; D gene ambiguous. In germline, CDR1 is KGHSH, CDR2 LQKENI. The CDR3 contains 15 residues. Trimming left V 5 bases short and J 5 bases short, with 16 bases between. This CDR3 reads CASSTNLARNNEQFF. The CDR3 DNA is TGTGCCAGCTCAACGAACCTTGCTAGGAACAATGAGCAGTTCTTC.

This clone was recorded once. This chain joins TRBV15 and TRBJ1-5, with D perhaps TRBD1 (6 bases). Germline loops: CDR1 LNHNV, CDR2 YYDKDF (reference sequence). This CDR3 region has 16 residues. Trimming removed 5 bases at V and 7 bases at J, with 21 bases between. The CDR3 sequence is CATSFLGGAESQPQHF. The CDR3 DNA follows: TGTGCCACCAGCTTCTTAGGGGGTGCAGAGTCGCAGCCCCAGCATTTT. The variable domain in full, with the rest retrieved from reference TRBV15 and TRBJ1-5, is DAMVIQNPRYQVTQFGKPVTLSCSQTLNHNVMYWYQQKSSQAPKLLFHYYDKDFNNEADTPDNFQSRRPNTSFCFLDIRSPGLGDTAMYLCATSFLGGAESQPQHFGDGTRLSIL.

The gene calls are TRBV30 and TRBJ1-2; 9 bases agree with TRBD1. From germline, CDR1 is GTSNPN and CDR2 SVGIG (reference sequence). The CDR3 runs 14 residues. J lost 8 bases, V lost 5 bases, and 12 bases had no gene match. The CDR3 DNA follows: TGTGCCTGGGACAGGACAGGGGTAAACTGGGGCTACACCTTC. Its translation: CAWDRTGVNWGYTF.

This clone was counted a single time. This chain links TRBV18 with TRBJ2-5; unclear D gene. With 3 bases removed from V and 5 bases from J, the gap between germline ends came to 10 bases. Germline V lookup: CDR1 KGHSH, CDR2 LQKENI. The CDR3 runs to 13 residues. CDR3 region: CASSPTMRETQYF. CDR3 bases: TGTGCCAGCTCACCGACGATGAGGGAGACCCAGTACTTC.

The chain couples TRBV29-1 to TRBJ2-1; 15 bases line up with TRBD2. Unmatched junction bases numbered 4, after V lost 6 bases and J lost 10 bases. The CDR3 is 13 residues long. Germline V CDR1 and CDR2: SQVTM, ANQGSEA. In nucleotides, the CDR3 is TGCAGCGTGGCGGGACTAGCGGGAGGCGAGCAGTTCTTC. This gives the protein CSVAGLAGGEQFF.